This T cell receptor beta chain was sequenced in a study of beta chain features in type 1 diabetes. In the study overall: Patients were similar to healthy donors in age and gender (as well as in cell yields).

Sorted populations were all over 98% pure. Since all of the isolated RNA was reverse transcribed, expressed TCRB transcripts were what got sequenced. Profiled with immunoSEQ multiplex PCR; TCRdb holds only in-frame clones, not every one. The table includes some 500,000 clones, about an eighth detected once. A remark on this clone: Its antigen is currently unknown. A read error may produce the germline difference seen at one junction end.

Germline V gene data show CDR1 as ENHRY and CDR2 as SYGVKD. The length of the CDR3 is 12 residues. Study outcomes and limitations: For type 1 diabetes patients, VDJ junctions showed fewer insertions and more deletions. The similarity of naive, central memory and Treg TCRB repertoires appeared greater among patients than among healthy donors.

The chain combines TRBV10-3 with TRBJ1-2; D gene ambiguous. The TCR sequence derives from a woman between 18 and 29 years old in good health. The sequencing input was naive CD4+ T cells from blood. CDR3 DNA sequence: TGTGCCATTAGTGATCTCAGTGATGGCTACACCTTC. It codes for CAISDLSDGYTF.